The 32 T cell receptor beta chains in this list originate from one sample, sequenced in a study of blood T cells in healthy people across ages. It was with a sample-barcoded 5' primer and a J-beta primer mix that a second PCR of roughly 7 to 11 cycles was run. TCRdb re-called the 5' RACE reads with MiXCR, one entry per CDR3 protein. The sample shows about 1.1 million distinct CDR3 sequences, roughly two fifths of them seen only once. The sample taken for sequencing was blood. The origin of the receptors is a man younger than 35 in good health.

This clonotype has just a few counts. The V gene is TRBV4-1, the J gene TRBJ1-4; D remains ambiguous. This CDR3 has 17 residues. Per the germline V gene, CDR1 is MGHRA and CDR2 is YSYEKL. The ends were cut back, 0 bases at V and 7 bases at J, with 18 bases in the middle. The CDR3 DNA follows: TGCGCCAGCAGCCAAGATGCCAGGTCCTTGGGAGGTGAAAAACTGTTTTTT. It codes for CASSQDARSLGGEKLFF.

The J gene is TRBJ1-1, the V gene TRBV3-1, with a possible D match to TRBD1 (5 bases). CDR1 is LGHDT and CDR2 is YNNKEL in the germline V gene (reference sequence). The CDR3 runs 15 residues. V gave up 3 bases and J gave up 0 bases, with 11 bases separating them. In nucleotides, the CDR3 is TGTGCCAGCAGCCAGGGGCCCCCCGTGAACACTGAAGCTTTCTTT. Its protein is CASSQGPPVNTEAFF.

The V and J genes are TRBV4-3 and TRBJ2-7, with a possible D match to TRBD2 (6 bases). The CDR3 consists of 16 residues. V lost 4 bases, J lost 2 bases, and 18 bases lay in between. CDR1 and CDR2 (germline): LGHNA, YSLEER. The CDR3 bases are TGCGCCAGCAGCCCAGGCACGGGGGAACCAACCTACGAGCAGTACTTC. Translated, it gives CASSPGTGEPTYEQYF.

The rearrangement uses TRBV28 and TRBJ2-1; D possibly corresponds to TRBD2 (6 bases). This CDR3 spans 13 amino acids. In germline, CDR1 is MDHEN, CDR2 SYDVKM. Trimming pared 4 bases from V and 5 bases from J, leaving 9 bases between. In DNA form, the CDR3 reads TGTGCCAGCAGTTCTTTAGCGGACAATGAGCAGTTCTTC. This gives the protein CASSSLADNEQFF. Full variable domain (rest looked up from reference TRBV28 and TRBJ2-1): DVKVTQSSRYLVKRTGEKVFLECVQDMDHENMFWYRQDPGLGLRLIYFSYDVKMKEKGDIPEGYSVSREKKERFSLILESASTNQTSMYLCASSSLADNEQFFGPGTRLTVL.

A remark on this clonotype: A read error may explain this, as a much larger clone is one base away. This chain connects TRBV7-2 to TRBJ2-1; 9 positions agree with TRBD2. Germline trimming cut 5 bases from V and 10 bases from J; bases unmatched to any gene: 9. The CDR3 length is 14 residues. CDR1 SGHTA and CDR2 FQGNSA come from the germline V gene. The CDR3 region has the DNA TGTGCCAGCAGCCGCGCTAGCGGGGTATACGAGCAGTTCTTC. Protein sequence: CASSRASGVYEQFF.

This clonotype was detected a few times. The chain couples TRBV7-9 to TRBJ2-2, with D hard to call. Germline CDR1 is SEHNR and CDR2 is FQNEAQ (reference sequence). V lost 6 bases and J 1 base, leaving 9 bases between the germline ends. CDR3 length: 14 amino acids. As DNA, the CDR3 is TGTGCCAGCAGGGAACAATTGAACACCGGGGAGCTGTTTTTT. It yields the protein CASREQLNTGELFF.

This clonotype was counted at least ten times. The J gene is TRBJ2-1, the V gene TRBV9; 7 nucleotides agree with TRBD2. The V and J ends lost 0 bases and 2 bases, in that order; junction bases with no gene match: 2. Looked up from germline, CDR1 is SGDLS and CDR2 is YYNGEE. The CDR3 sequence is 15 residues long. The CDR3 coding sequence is TGTGCCAGCAGCGTAGGCGGGGGAACCTACAATGAGCAGTTCTTC. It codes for CASSVGGGTYNEQFF.

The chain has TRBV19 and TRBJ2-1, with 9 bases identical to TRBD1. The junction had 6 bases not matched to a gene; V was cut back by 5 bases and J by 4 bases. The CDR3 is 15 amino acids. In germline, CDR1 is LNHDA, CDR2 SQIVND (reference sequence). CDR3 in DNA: TGTGCCAGTAGTCGGACAGGGGACACGTACAATGAGCAGTTCTTC. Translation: CASSRTGDTYNEQFF.

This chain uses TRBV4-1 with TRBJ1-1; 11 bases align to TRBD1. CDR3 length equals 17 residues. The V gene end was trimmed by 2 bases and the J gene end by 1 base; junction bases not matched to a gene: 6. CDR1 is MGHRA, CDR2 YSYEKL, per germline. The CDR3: CASSQIRTGGSNTEAFF. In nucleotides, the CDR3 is TGCGCCAGCAGCCAAATCCGGACAGGGGGCTCGAACACTGAAGCTTTCTTT.

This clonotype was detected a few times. This chain's CDR3 is CASSLVGGAGYGYTF. In nucleotides, the CDR3 is TGTGCCAGCAGCTTAGTTGGCGGGGCGGGCTATGGCTACACCTTC. The chain has TRBV7-2 and TRBJ1-2; D is perhaps TRBD1 (5 bases). Between the trimmed V and J ends, which lost 1 base and 4 bases, there was a span of 13 bases. Germline CDR1 is SGHTA and CDR2 is FQGNSA. This CDR3 region has 15 residues.

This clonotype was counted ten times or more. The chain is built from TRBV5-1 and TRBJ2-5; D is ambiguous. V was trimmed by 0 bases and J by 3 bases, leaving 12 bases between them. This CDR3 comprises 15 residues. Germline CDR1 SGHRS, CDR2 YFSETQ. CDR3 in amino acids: CASSLVVRREETQYF. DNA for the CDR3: TGCGCCAGCAGCTTGGTTGTCCGTCGAGAAGAGACCCAGTACTTC.

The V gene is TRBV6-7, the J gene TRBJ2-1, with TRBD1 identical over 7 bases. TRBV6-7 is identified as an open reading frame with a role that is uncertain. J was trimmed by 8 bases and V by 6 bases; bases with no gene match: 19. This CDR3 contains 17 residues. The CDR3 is CASSPARTGSLVDEQFF. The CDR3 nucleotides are TGTGCCAGCAGCCCCGCCCGGACAGGCTCCCTTGTCGATGAGCAGTTCTTC.

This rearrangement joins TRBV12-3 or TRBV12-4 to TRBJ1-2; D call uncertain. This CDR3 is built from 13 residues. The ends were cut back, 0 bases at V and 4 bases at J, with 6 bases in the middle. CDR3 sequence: CASSLATIYGYTF. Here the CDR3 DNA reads TGTGCCAGCAGTTTAGCTACCATCTATGGCTACACCTTC.

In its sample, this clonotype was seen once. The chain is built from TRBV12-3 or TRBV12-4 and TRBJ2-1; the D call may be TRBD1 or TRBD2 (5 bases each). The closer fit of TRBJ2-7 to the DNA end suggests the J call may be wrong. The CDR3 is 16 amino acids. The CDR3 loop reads CASSQTTRDHYNEQYF. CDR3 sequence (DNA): TGTGCCAGCAGTCAAACGACAAGGGACCATTACAATGAGCAGTACTTC.

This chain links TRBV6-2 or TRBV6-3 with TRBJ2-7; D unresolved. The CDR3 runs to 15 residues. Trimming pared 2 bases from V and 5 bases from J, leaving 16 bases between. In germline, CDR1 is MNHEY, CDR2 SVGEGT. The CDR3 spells CASSYAAVGTHEQYF. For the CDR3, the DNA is TGTGCCAGCAGTTACGCGGCGGTCGGAACCCACGAGCAGTACTTC.

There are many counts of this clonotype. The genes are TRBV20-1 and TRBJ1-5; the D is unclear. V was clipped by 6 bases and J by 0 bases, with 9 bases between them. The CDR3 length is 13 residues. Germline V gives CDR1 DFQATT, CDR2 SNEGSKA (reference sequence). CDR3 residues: CSAPVGSNQPQHF. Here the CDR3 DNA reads TGCAGTGCCCCCGTTGGTAGCAATCAGCCCCAGCATTTT.

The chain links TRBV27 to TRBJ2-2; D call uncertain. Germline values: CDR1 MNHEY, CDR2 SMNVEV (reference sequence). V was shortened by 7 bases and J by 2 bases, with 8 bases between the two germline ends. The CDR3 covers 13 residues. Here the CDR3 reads CASTTGNTGELFF. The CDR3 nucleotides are TGTGCCAGCACTACTGGAAACACCGGGGAGCTGTTTTTT.

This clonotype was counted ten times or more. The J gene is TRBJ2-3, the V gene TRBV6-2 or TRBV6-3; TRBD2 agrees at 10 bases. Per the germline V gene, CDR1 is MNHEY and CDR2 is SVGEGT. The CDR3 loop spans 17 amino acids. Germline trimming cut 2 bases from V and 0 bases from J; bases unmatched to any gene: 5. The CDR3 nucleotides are TGTGCCAGCAGTTACGGTGGACTAGCGGCTAGCACAGATACGCAGTATTTT. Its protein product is CASSYGGLAASTDTQYF.

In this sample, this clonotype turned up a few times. The CDR3 region is CASSYSSLAEQFF. CDR3 coding DNA: TGTGCCAGCAGTTACTCGAGTCTGGCTGAGCAGTTCTTC. J is TRBJ2-1 and V is TRBV6-6; D is uncertain. Germline V gene sequence: CDR1 MNHNY, CDR2 SVGAGI (reference sequence). CDR3 length equals 13 residues. V lost 0 bases to trimming and J lost 9 bases, with 9 bases between them.

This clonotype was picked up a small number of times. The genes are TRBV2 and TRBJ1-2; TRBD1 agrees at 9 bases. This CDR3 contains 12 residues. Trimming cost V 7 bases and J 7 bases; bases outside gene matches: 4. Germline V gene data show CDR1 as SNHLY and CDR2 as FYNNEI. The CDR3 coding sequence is TGTGCCAGCACGTGGACAGGGGTTGGCTACACCTTC. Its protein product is CASTWTGVGYTF.

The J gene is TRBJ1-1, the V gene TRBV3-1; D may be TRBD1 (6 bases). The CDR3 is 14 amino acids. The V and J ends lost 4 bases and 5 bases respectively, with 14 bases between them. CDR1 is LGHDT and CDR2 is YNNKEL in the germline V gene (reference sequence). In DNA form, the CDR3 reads TGTGCCAGCAGCCCAGAAAGGGGGTGGACTGAAGCTTTCTTT. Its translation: CASSPERGWTEAFF. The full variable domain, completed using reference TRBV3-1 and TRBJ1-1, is DTAVSQTPKYLVTQMGNDKSIKCEQNLGHDTMYWYKQDSKKFLKIMFSYNNKELIINETVPNRFSPKSPDKAHLNLHINSLELGDSAVYFCASSPERGWTEAFFGQGTRLTVV.

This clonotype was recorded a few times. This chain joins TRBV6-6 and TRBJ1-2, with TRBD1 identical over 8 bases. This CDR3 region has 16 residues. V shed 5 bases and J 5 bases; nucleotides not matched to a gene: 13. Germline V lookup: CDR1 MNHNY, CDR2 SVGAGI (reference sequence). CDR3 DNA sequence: TGTGCCAGCAGTCCCGGACAGGGCCCACTAGGGTATGGCTACACCTTC. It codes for CASSPGQGPLGYGYTF.

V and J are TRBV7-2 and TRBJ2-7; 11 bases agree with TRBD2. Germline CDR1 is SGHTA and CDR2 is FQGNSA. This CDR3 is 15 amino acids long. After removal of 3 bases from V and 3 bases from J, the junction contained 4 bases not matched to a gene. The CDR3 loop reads CASSLTSGVLYEQYF. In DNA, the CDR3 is TGTGCCAGCAGCTTGACTAGCGGGGTCCTCTACGAGCAGTACTTC.

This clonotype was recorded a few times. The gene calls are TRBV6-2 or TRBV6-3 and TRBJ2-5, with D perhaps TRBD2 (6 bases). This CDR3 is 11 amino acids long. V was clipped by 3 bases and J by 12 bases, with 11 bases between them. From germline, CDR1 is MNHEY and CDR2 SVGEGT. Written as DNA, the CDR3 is TGTGCCAGCAGTTATACGGGGGATAAGTACTTC. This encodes CASSYTGDKYF.

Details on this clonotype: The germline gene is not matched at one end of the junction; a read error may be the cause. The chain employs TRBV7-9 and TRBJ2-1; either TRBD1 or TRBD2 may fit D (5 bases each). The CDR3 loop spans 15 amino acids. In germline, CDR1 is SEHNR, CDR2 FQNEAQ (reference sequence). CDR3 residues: CASSLAGEPYSEQFF. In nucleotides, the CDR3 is TGTGCCAGCAGCTTAGCGGGGGAACCCTACAGTGAGCAGTTCTTC.

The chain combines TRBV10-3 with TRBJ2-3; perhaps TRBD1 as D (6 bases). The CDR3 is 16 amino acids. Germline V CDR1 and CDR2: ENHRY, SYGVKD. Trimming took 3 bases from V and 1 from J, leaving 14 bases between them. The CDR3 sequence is CAISEIDRTRTDTQYF. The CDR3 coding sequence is TGTGCCATCAGTGAAATTGACAGGACACGCACAGATACGCAGTATTTT.

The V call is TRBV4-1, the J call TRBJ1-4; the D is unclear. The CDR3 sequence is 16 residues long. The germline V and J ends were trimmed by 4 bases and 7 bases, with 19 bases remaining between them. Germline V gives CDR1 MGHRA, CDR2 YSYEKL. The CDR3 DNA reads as TGCGCCAGCAGCCTCACATCATTTCAAAGGAGTGAAAAACTGTTTTTT. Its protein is CASSLTSFQRSEKLFF.

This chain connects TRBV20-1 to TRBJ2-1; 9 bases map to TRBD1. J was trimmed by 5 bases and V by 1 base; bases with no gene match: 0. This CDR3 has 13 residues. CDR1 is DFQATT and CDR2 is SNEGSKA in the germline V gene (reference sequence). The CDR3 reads CSARGDRDNEQFF. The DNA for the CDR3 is TGCAGTGCTAGAGGGGACAGGGACAATGAGCAGTTCTTC.

The CDR3 bases are TGTGCCAGCAGCTCAGTTAGCGGGGGATCCACCTACAATGAGCAGTTCTTC. Translating gives CASSSVSGGSTYNEQFF. The chain employs TRBV3-1 and TRBJ2-1; 9 bases match TRBD2. The CDR3 totals 17 residues. Trimming at V came to 5 bases and at J to 2 bases, leaving 10 bases not matched to a gene. The germline V gene has CDR1 LGHDT and CDR2 YNNKEL (reference sequence).

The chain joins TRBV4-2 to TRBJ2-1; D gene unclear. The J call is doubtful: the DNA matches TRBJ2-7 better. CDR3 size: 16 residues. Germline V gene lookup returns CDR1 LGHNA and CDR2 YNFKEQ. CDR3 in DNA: TGTGCCAGCAGCCAGGGAACAATGAGCCCCTACAATGAGCAGTACTTC. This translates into CASSQGTMSPYNEQYF.

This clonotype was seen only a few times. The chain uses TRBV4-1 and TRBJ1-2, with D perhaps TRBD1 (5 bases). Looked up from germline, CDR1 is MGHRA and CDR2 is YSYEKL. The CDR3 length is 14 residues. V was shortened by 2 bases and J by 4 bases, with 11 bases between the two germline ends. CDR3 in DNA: TGCGCCAGCAGCCAACAGGGCGCCACCTATGGCTACACCTTC. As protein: CASSQQGATYGYTF.

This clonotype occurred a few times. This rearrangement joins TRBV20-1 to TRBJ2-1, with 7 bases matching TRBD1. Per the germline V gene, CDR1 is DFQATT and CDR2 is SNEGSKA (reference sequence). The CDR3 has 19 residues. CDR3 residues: CRGYSTGVHASSFYNEQFF. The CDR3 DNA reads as TGCAGGGGATACAGTACAGGGGTTCATGCTTCCTCCTTTTACAATGAGCAGTTCTTC.